This TCR beta chain was recorded in a study of CD8+ T cells in alopecia areata. About the research overall: In an open-label trial, patients got 5 to 10 mg tofacitinib twice daily. Patients in the study were on tofacitinib for 6 to 18 months, then off it for 6 months.

Concerning this clone: Its antigen is not identified.

Trimming removed 1 base from V and 2 bases from J, with 11 bases in between. From germline, CDR1 is SQVTM and CDR2 ANQGSEA. The CDR3 totals 14 residues. After isolation, RNA underwent reverse transcription to generate cDNA as the sequencing template. Sequencing was performed with immunoSEQ multiplex PCR; in TCRdb, only in-frame clones are kept and a portion is missing. The sample has about 200,000 clones; about 60% are singletons. The treatment was: oral pan-JAK inhibitor, 5-10 mg twice daily. Regarding the study as a whole: Lesional scalp displayed greater clonality than normal scalp, most notably in alopecia totalis/universalis.

The chain is built from TRBV29-1 and TRBJ2-5; possible D gene TRBD1, 5 bases. The sequenced sample was CD4+ T cells sorted from blood, obtained at week 4, from a patient treated with tofacitinib. This sequence was found in a human donor with alopecia areata. CDR3 in DNA: TGCAGCGTTGAAGTGGCCAGGGCGCAAGAGACCCAGTACTTC. The encoded protein is CSVEVARAQETQYF.